A single sample is the source of the 8 T cell receptor beta chains below, sequenced in a study of CD8 T cells in Susac syndrome. Random-hexamer reverse transcription was applied to roughly 0.45 to 1 ug RNA. TCRdb re-called the immunoSEQ multiplex PCR reads with MiXCR, one entry per CDR3 protein. This sample carries about 140,000 distinct CDR3 sequences, roughly 95% of them seen once, and the ten largest clones take around 0.11%. Input material: CD4+ T cells from PBMCs. The receptor source for this set is a human donor with multiple sclerosis.

This rearrangement joins TRBV30 to TRBJ2-3; no clear D gene. Germline V CDR1 and CDR2: GTSNPN, SVGIG (reference sequence). The CDR3 length is 12 residues. V lost 0 bases and J 6 bases, leaving 7 bases between the germline ends. Written as DNA, the CDR3 is TGTGCCTGGAGTGTGAAGTGGGATACGCAGTATTTT. Its protein is CAWSVKWDTQYF.

The V gene is TRBV11-2, the J gene TRBJ2-1; TRBD2 matches 13 bases. This CDR3 is built from 17 residues. V trimming: 5 bases; J trimming: 0 bases; junction bases outside the gene matches: 4. In germline, CDR1 is SGHAT, CDR2 FQNNGV. CDR3 in DNA: TGTGCCAGCAGCACGACTAGCGGGGGGTTCTCCTACAATGAGCAGTTCTTC. This sequence encodes CASSTTSGGFSYNEQFF.

This clonotype was observed a single time. The V gene is TRBV3-1, the J gene TRBJ1-6; 9 nucleotides line up with TRBD1. From germline, CDR1 is LGHDT and CDR2 YNNKEL (reference sequence). This CDR3 has 15 amino acids. V lost 2 bases, J lost 8 bases, and 4 bases stayed unmatched. The DNA for the CDR3 is TGTGCCAGCAGCCAACTTAGGACAGGGGATTCACCCCTCCACTTT. It translates to CASSQLRTGDSPLHF.

A single count supports this clonotype. The V call is TRBV6-1, the J call TRBJ2-3, with 7 positions matching TRBD1. The CDR3 has 15 amino acids. Germline lookup yields CDR1 MNHNS and CDR2 SASEGT. The V gene end was trimmed by 6 bases and the J gene end by 0 bases; junction bases not matched to a gene: 6. The CDR3 DNA is TGTGCCAGCAGGACAGGGCGTTCTAGCACAGATACGCAGTATTTT. This gives the protein CASRTGRSSTDTQYF.

The chain employs TRBV30 and TRBJ1-1; TRBD1 might be the D (5 bases). The V end was cut by 5 bases, the J end by 1 base, with 8 bases between. Germline CDR1 GTSNPN, CDR2 SVGIG (reference sequence). CDR3 length: 12 residues. The CDR3 region has the DNA TGTGCCTGGGGGACGGAGAACACTGAAGCTTTCTTT. Translation: CAWGTENTEAFF.

This clonotype has only one observation. The V gene is TRBV11-2, the J gene TRBJ1-2, with a tentative D call TRBD1 (6 bases). Trimming took 6 bases from V and 7 from J, leaving 21 bases between them. The length of the CDR3 is 15 residues. CDR1 SGHAT and CDR2 FQNNGV come from the germline V gene. The CDR3 loop reads CASSPPTTGMGGYTF. The CDR3 DNA reads as TGTGCCAGCAGTCCTCCCACCACAGGGATGGGTGGCTACACCTTC.

The chain combines TRBV6-5 with TRBJ2-5; D is uncertain. The CDR3 spans 15 residues. V was trimmed by 0 bases and J by 4 bases, leaving 12 bases between them. CDR1 and CDR2 from the germline V gene are MNHEY and SVGAGI. The CDR3 sequence is CASSYSELGRETQYF. The CDR3 DNA is TGTGCCAGCAGTTACTCCGAATTAGGTAGAGAGACCCAGTACTTC.

The chain recombines TRBV27 with TRBJ2-1; D might be TRBD1 (5 bases). Trimming removed 6 bases from V and 6 bases from J, with 12 bases in between. CDR1 is MNHEY, CDR2 SMNVEV, per germline (reference sequence). The CDR3 has 13 amino acids. The CDR3 DNA follows: TGTGCCAGCAGGGGGCTTAACCTCAATGAGCAGTTCTTC. Encoded protein: CASRGLNLNEQFF.